The 19 T cell receptor beta chains below were found in one sample sequenced in a study of blood T cells in healthy people across ages. It was with a sample-barcoded 5' primer and a J-beta primer mix that a second PCR of about 6 to 12 cycles was run. One entry per CDR3 protein, called by TCRdb with MiXCR from the 5' RACE reads. The data hold about 570,000 distinct CDR3 sequences, with approximately 27% observed a single time. Material: blood. These receptors were obtained from a woman in her seventies in good health.

This clonotype has more than one count but fewer than ten. J is TRBJ1-3 and V is TRBV9; D is perhaps TRBD1 (6 bases). Germline CDR1 SGDLS, CDR2 YYNGEE. The CDR3 is 14 amino acids. The V end lost 0 bases, the J end lost 9 bases, and 13 bases lay between the germline ends. The CDR3 DNA is TGTGCCAGCAGCGTAGGACAGGCCGGGGGCACCATATATTTT. The encoded protein is CASSVGQAGGTIYF.

The chain employs TRBV5-1 and TRBJ1-4, with D possibly being TRBD1 (5 bases). The CDR3 spans 15 residues. Trimming stripped 4 bases from V and 7 bases from J, with 17 bases between. Germline CDR1 SGHRS, CDR2 YFSETQ. The CDR3 here is CASSGEGLSGEKLFF. The CDR3 nucleotides are TGCGCCAGCAGCGGGGAGGGGTTATCCGGTGAAAAACTGTTTTTT.

There are many counts of this clonotype. The chain is built from TRBV20-1 and TRBJ1-5; D gene unclear. Deletions cut 0 bases from V and 9 bases from J, with 15 bases between. The CDR3 is 14 amino acids. The V gene's germline CDR1 is DFQATT and CDR2 SNEGSKA (reference sequence). This CDR3 reads CSARDRAASGPQHF. The CDR3 DNA follows: TGCAGTGCTAGAGATAGGGCTGCCTCGGGGCCCCAGCATTTT.

The chain couples TRBV2 to TRBJ2-3; D gene unclear. The germline V and J ends were trimmed by 8 bases and 2 bases, with 8 bases remaining between them. From germline, CDR1 is SNHLY and CDR2 FYNNEI. This CDR3 has 12 residues. This chain's CDR3 is CASGRFTDTQYF. CDR3 sequence (DNA): TGTGCCAGCGGCAGGTTCACAGATACGCAGTATTTT.

The table lists this clonotype with a few counts. This chain links TRBV4-3 with TRBJ1-3; maybe TRBD1 (6 bases). This CDR3 is built from 15 residues. Trimming left V 3 bases short and J 7 bases short, with 16 bases between. The germline V gene has CDR1 LGHNA and CDR2 YSLEER. The CDR3 is CASSQGASFENTIYF. The CDR3, as DNA: TGCGCCAGCAGCCAGGGGGCCAGCTTTGAGAACACCATATATTTT.

V usage is TRBV7-2 and J usage is TRBJ2-7; D is unclear. There are 13 residues in the CDR3. Trimming left V 0 bases short and J 7 bases short, with 10 bases between. In germline, CDR1 is SGHTA, CDR2 FQGNSA. CDR3 DNA sequence: TGTGCCAGCAGCTTAGCATGGAGTAGTGAGCAGTACTTC. Protein sequence: CASSLAWSSEQYF. The whole variable domain, filled in from reference TRBV7-2 and TRBJ2-7, reads GAGVSQSPSNKVTEKGKDVELRCDPISGHTALYWYRQSLGQGLEFLIYFQGNSAPDKSGLPSDRFSAERTGGSVSTLTIQRTQQEDSAVYLCASSLAWSSEQYFGPGTRLTVT.

V and J are TRBV9 and TRBJ2-3; tentative D call: TRBD1 (6 bases). V lost 4 bases and J lost 4, with 19 bases in between. Germline V gene lookup returns CDR1 SGDLS and CDR2 YYNGEE. The length of the CDR3 is 16 residues. The CDR3 region is CASSPPTGTSADTQYF. CDR3 DNA sequence: TGTGCCAGCAGCCCCCCGACCGGGACATCAGCAGATACGCAGTATTTT.

V gene TRBV5-1 combines with J gene TRBJ1-2, with TRBD1 as a possible D gene (5 bases). Deletions cut 0 bases from V and 3 bases from J, with 12 bases between. Germline values: CDR1 SGHRS, CDR2 YFSETQ. The CDR3 has 15 amino acids. The CDR3 nucleotides are TGCGCCAGCAGCTTGGGGGCAGGGTTTGACTATGGCTACACCTTC. Translating gives CASSLGAGFDYGYTF. The variable domain in full, completed from reference TRBV5-1 and TRBJ1-2, reads KAGVTQTPRYLIKTRGQQVTLSCSPISGHRSVSWYQQTPGQGLQFLFEYFSETQRNKGNFPGRFSGRQFSNSRSEMNVSTLELGDSALYLCASSLGAGFDYGYTFGSGTRLTVV.

This chain uses TRBV3-1 with TRBJ2-5; possibly TRBD1 for D (6 bases). The CDR3 extends over 14 amino acids. CDR1 is LGHDT and CDR2 is YNNKEL in the germline V gene (reference sequence). Trimming removed 8 bases from V and 1 base from J, with 14 bases in between. The CDR3 bases are TGTGCCAGCTGTTCCCGAGGGGGCCAAGAGACCCAGTACTTC. Amino acids: CASCSRGGQETQYF.

The chain links TRBV4-1 to TRBJ1-1; D uncertain. The CDR3 sequence is 13 residues long. V was cut by 2 bases and J by 11 bases, with 15 bases left in between. Germline loops: CDR1 MGHRA, CDR2 YSYEKL. The CDR3 bases are TGCGCCAGCAGCCAATCCGCCCGGGCGGGCGCTTTCTTT. It translates to CASSQSARAGAFF.

V gene TRBV4-1 combines with J gene TRBJ2-1; either TRBD1 or TRBD2 may supply D (5 bases each). CDR3 size: 14 residues. Germline V gives CDR1 MGHRA, CDR2 YSYEKL. V shed 0 bases and J shed 8 bases, with 11 bases lying between them. The CDR3 protein is CASSQDTRGYEQFF. Here the CDR3 DNA reads TGCGCCAGCAGCCAAGATACGAGGGGTTATGAGCAGTTCTTC.

Many counts were recorded for this clonotype. The CDR3 DNA reads TGTGCCAGCTCCCCGTCAGACAGCAACACCATATATTTT. Protein sequence: CASSPSDSNTIYF. V is TRBV18 and J is TRBJ1-3; D is possibly TRBD1 (5 bases). The CDR3 is 13 residues long. The germline V and J ends were trimmed by 6 bases and 7 bases, with 13 bases remaining between them. Germline assignment: CDR1 KGHSH and CDR2 LQKENI.

This clonotype was found a few times. V and J are TRBV30 and TRBJ2-3, with D hard to call. The CDR3 contains 15 residues. V shed 2 bases and J shed 0 bases, with 12 bases lying between them. Looked up from germline, CDR1 is GTSNPN and CDR2 is SVGIG (reference sequence). CDR3 region: CAWSFFKPSTDTQYF. For the CDR3, the DNA is TGTGCCTGGAGTTTTTTCAAACCTAGCACAGATACGCAGTATTTT.

This clonotype showed up just a few times. The chain is built from TRBV3-1 and TRBJ2-1, with D possibly TRBD2 on 5 matching bases. In germline, CDR1 is LGHDT, CDR2 YNNKEL (reference sequence). Trimming left V 2 bases short and J 6 bases short, with 8 bases between. The CDR3 covers 13 residues. CDR3 in amino acids: CASSQWTLNEQFF. Here the CDR3 DNA reads TGTGCCAGCAGCCAATGGACTCTCAATGAGCAGTTCTTC.

This clonotype was seen a handful of times. The J gene is TRBJ2-5, the V gene TRBV5-6; D is undetermined. The better agreement between TRBJ2-7 and the DNA end casts doubt on the J call. CDR1 is SGHDT and CDR2 is YYEEEE in the germline V gene. This CDR3 spans 12 amino acids. The CDR3 reads CASSRLAYEQYF. Written as DNA, the CDR3 is TGTGCCAGCAGCCGCTTGGCCTACGAGCAGTACTTC.

This clonotype was seen a handful of times. The chain couples TRBV27 to TRBJ2-2, with 8 bases fitting TRBD1. CDR1 is MNHEY and CDR2 is SMNVEV in the germline V gene (reference sequence). The CDR3 spans 16 residues. The ends lost 5 bases at V and 2 bases at J; junction bases unmatched: 7. The CDR3 region has the DNA TGTGCCAGCAGTCCTCAGGGGGCTACTAACACCGGGGAGCTGTTTTTT. Its protein product is CASSPQGATNTGELFF.

The chain employs TRBV3-1 and TRBJ2-1; the D gene is possibly TRBD2 (6 bases). Between the trimmed V and J ends, which lost 5 bases and 4 bases, there was a span of 9 bases. The CDR3 is 13 amino acids. From germline, CDR1 is LGHDT and CDR2 YNNKEL (reference sequence). The CDR3 sequence: CASSAGTYNEQFF. For the CDR3, the DNA is TGTGCCAGCAGCGCCGGGACTTACAATGAGCAGTTCTTC.

This clonotype appeared a few times. The chain uses TRBV5-5 and TRBJ1-4; TRBD1 agrees at 8 bases. The CDR3 runs to 16 residues. The junction had 7 bases not matched to a gene; V was cut back by 0 bases and J by 6 bases. The germline CDR1 and CDR2 sequences are SGHKS and YYEKEE (reference sequence). CDR3 protein: CASSLADRGPDEKLFF. The CDR3 bases are TGTGCCAGCAGCTTGGCTGACAGGGGACCGGATGAAAAACTGTTTTTT.

This clonotype was counted between two and nine times. The chain recombines TRBV11-3 with TRBJ2-1; the D gene is possibly TRBD1 (6 bases). Germline CDR1 SGHNT, CDR2 YENEEA. The CDR3 length is 13 residues. V was clipped by 7 bases and J by 4 bases, with 11 bases between them. CDR3 sequence (DNA): TGTGCCAGCAACATCAGGGGATACAATGAGCAGTTCTTC. Its protein product is CASNIRGYNEQFF.